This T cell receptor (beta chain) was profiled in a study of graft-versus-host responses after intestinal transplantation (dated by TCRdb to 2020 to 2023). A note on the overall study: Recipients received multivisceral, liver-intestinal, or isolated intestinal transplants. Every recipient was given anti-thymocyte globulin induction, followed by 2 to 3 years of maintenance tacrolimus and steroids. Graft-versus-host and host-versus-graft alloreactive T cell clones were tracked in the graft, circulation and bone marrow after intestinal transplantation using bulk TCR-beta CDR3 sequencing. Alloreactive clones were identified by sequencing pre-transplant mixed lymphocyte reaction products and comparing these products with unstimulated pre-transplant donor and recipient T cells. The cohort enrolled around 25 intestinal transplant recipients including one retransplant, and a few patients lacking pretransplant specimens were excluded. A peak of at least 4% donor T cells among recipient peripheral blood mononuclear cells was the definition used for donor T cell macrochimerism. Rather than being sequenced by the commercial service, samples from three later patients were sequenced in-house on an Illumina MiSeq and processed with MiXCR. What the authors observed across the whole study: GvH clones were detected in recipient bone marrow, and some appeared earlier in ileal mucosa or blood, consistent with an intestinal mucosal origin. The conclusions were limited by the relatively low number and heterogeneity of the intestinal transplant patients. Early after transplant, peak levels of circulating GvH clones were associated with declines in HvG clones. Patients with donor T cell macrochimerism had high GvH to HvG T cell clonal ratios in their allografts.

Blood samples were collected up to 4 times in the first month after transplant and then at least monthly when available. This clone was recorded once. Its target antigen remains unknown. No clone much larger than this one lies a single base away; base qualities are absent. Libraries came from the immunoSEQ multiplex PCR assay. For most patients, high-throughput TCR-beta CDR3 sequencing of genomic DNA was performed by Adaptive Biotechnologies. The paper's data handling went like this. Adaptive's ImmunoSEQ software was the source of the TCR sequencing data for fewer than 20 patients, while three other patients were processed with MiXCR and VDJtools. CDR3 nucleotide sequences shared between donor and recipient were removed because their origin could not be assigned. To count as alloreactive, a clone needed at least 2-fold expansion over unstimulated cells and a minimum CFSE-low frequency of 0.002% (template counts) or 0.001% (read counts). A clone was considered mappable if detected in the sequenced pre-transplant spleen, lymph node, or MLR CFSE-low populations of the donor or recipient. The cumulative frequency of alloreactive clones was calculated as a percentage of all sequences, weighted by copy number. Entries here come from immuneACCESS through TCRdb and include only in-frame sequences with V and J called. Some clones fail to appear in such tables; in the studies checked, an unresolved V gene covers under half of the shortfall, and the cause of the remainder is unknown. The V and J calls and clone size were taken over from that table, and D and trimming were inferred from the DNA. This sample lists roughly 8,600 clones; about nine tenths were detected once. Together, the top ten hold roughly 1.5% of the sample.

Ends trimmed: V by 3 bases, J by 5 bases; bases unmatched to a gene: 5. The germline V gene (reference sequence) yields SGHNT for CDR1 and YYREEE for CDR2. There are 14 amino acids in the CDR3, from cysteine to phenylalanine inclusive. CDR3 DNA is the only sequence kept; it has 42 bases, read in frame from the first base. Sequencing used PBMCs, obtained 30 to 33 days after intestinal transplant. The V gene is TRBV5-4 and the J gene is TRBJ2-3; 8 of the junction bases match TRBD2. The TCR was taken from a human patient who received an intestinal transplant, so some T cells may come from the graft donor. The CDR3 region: CASSSLAGGDTQYF. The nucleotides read TGTGCCAGCAGCTCCCTGGCGGGGGGAGATACGCAGTATTTT.